This T cell receptor (beta chain) was obtained from a study of blood T cell repertoires in COVID-19. Study details: Italy, Spain and the United States were the sources of the convalescent and acute COVID-19 samples. Sources were T cells, B-cell-depleted T cells, or PBMCs; the material itself was cDNA or gDNA.

The CDR3 spans 15 residues. CDR1 and CDR2 (germline): SGHRS, YFSETQ. V lost 0 bases to trimming and J lost 9 bases, with 13 bases between them. Authors' analysis steps: Nucleated cell counts were estimated from reference gene primer amplification. Clones were sequenced by immunoSEQ multiplex PCR, and TCRdb holds only the in-frame ones, with some missing. The DNA was the basis for D and trimming; V, J and clone size are from that table. The sample has tens of thousands of clones; less than 90% are singletons. Sample: peripheral blood. This rearrangement joins TRBV5-1 to TRBJ1-6; D is possibly TRBD1 (6 bases). The receptor comes from a man older than 75 in a cohort sampled during active COVID-19. In DNA form, the CDR3 reads TGCGCCAGCAGCTTGGGTGGGGACATTGGTTCACCCCTCCACTTT. It encodes CASSLGGDIGSPLHF.